The following is a T cell receptor beta chain sequence with its context. Its antigen is unknown. The entry originates in a study of immune evolution from preneoplasia to lung adenocarcinoma. General study findings and limits: Later-stage lesions seemingly showed higher T cell density and diversity than normal lung.

The CDR3 contains 20 residues. Germline CDR1 LGHNA, CDR2 YNFKEQ. J gave up 1 base and V 0 bases, and 11 bases lay outside the gene matches. Here immunoSEQ multiplex PCR was the method, and the copy in TCRdb shows in-frame clones only, minus some. The sample has about 1,500 clones, around 70% seen once. The clonotype originates from a person in their sixties or seventies with lung adenocarcinoma. The sample was FFPE minimally invasive lung adenocarcinoma tissue. The J gene is TRBJ2-2, the V gene TRBV4-2; 10 positions agree with TRBD2. The CDR3 loop is CASSQDRVAGGIGNTGELFF. CDR3 sequence (DNA): TGTGCCAGCAGCCAAGACAGGGTAGCGGGGGGAATCGGGAACACCGGGGAGCTGTTTTTT.